This TCR beta chain comes out of a study of OX40 agonist ivuxolimab in advanced cancers. Sequencing was performed with immunoSEQ multiplex PCR; in TCRdb, only in-frame clones are kept and a portion is missing. The table includes over 35,000 clones, approximately 87% detected once. This CDR3 spans 15 amino acids. Trimming left V 0 bases short and J 5 bases short, with 14 bases between. The V gene's germline CDR1 is SGDLS and CDR2 YYNGEE. This receptor was obtained from an adult with an advanced solid tumor such as melanoma, head and neck, liver or kidney cancer. The chain has TRBV9 and TRBJ2-5; tentative D call: TRBD1 (5 bases). Sequencing was performed on CD4+ or CD8+ T cells sorted from blood, taken in a trial of the OX40 agonist ivuxolimab. The CDR3 loop reads CASSVDEVGRETQYF. The CDR3 DNA reads TGTGCCAGCAGCGTAGACGAGGTGGGGCGGGAGACCCAGTACTTC. The variable domain in full, with the rest retrieved from reference TRBV9 and TRBJ2-5, is DSGVTQTPKHLITATGQRVTLRCSPRSGDLSVYWYQQSLDQGLQFLIQYYNGEERAKGNILERFSAQQFPDLHSELNLSSLELGDSALYFCASSVDEVGRETQYFGPGTRLLVL.